This paragraph reports one TCR beta chain. Profiled with immunoSEQ multiplex PCR; TCRdb holds only in-frame clones, not every one. The profile shows about 290,000 clones, about 85% of them singletons. These data originate in a study of blood T cell repertoires in COVID-19. Sequenced material: peripheral blood. The sequence was collected from a woman aged 45 to 65 with active or convalescent COVID-19.

The CDR3 loop reads CASSDFKRRGTGELFF. DNA of the CDR3: TGTGCCAGTAGTGACTTCAAACGGCGGGGGACCGGGGAGCTGTTTTTT. This chain links TRBV19 with TRBJ2-2; 7 nucleotides line up with TRBD2. Looked up from germline, CDR1 is LNHDA and CDR2 is SQIVND (reference sequence). V was clipped by 5 bases and J by 5 bases; unmatched bases: 11. There are 16 residues in the CDR3.